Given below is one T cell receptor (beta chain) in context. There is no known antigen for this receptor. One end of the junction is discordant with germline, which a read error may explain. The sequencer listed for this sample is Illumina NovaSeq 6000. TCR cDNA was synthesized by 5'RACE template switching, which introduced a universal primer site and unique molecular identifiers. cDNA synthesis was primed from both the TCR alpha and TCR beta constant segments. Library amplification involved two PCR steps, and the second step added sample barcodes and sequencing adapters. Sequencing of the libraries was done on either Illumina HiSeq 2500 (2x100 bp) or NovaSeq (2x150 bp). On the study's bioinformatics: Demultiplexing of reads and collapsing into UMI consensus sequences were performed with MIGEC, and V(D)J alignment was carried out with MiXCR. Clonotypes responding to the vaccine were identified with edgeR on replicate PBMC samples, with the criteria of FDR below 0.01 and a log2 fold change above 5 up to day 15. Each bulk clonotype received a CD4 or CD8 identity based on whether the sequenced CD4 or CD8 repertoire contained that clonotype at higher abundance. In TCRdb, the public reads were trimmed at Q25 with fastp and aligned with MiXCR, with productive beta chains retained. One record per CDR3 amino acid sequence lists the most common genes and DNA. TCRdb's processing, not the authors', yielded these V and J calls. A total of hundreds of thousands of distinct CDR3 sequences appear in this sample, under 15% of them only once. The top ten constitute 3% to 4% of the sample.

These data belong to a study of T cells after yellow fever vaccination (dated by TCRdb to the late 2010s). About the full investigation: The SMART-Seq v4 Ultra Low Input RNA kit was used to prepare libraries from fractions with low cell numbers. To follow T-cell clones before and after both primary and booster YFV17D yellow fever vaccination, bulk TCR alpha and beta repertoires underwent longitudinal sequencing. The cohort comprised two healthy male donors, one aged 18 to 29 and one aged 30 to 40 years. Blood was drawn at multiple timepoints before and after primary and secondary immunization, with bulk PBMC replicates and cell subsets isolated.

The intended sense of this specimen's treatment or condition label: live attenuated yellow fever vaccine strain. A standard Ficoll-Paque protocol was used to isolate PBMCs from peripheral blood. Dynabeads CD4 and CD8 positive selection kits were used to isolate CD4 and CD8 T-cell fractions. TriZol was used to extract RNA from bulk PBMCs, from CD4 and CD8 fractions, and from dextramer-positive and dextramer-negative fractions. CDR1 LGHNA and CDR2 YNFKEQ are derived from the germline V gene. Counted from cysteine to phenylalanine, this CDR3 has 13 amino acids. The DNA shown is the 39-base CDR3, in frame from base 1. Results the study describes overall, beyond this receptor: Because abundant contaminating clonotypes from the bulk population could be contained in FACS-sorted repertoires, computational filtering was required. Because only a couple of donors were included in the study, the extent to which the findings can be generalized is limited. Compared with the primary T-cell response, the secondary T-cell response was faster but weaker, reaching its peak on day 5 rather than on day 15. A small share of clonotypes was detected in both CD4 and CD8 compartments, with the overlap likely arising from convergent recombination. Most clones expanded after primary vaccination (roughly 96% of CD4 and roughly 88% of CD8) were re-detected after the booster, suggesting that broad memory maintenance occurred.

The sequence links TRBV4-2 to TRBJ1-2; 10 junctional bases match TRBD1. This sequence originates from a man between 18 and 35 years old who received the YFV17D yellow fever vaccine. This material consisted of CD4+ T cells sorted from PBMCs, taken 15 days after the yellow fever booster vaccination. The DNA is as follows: TGTGCCAGCAGCCACACCGGGACAGGGGTTAACTCCTTC. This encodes CASSHTGTGVNSF.